These 5 T cell receptor beta chains were sequenced from one sample in a study of identical twins (dated by TCRdb to 2016 to 2017). Library method: 5' RACE. The sequencer was an Illumina HiSeq 2000. TCRdb applied fastp at Q25 and MiXCR to the public reads, then kept only in-frame beta chains. Merged by CDR3 protein, the rows form single entries marked with the most common genes and DNA. The sample table records some 330,000 distinct CDR3 sequences; 9% of these occur just once. The biggest ten clones account for 8% to 9.5% of the sample. What was sequenced was naive T cells sorted from blood. The sample's cell subset or site, from its label and the paper: cells isolated with a human naive T-cell isolation kit. These receptors all come from a woman aged 50 to 65 in good health.

This clonotype was detected a few times. The chain carries TRBV27 and TRBJ2-2, with TRBD1 identical over 7 bases. Losses at the gene ends were 4 bases for V and 4 bases for J; bases not matched to a gene: 6. The CDR3 is 15 residues long. CDR1 is MNHEY and CDR2 is SMNVEV in the germline V gene (reference sequence). The CDR3 DNA sequence: TGTGCCAGCAGTTCGGGACAGAGTGTCACCGGGGAGCTGTTTTTT. It yields the protein CASSSGQSVTGELFF.

This clonotype was recorded many times. The rearrangement uses TRBV7-3 and TRBJ2-7, with 7 positions matching TRBD2. The ends lost 3 bases at V and 7 bases at J; junction bases unmatched: 9. Germline V lookup: CDR1 SGHTA, CDR2 FQGTGA. This CDR3 is built from 14 residues. The CDR3 DNA reads TGTGCCAGCAGCTTGGGGGACTACGGTGGAGAGCAGTACTTC. Translating it yields CASSLGDYGGEQYF. The full variable domain, with the rest looked up from reference TRBV7-3 and TRBJ2-7, is GAGVSQTPSNKVTEKGKYVELRCDPISGHTALYWYRQSLGQGPEFLIYFQGTGAADDSGLPNDRFFAVRPEGSVSTLKIQRTERGDSAVYLCASSLGDYGGEQYFGPGTRLTVT.

This clonotype occurred a few times. CDR3 loop: CASGPPGTGTEAFF. The DNA of the CDR3 is TGTGCCAGCGGCCCCCCGGGGACAGGAACTGAAGCTTTCTTT. The chain employs TRBV5-5 and TRBJ1-1; the match to TRBD1 covers 8 bases. The germline CDR1 and CDR2 sequences are SGHKS and YYEKEE (reference sequence). V shed 7 bases, J shed 5 bases, and the junction held 10 bases outside the gene matches. The CDR3 loop spans 14 amino acids.

This clonotype was counted ten times or more. The J gene is TRBJ2-7, the V gene TRBV5-1, with 8 positions matching TRBD2. Germline values: CDR1 SGHRS, CDR2 YFSETQ. This CDR3 comprises 16 residues. With 0 bases clipped from V and 3 bases from J, the junction kept 8 bases outside the gene matches. In DNA form, the CDR3 reads TGCGCCAGCAGCTTGGTGGCGGGAGGACGAAGCTACGAGCAGTACTTC. Its translation is CASSLVAGGRSYEQYF.

This clonotype has only one observation. J is TRBJ2-7 and V is TRBV25-1, with D possibly TRBD1 on 5 matching bases. The CDR3 spans 15 residues. Looked up from germline, CDR1 is MGHDK and CDR2 is SYGVNS. V lost 3 bases to trimming and J lost 9 bases, with 21 bases between them. The CDR3 coding sequence is TGTGCCAGCAGTGACGCCCGGACCCCAGGGCACGGGCAGTACTTC. Its protein product is CASSDARTPGHGQYF.